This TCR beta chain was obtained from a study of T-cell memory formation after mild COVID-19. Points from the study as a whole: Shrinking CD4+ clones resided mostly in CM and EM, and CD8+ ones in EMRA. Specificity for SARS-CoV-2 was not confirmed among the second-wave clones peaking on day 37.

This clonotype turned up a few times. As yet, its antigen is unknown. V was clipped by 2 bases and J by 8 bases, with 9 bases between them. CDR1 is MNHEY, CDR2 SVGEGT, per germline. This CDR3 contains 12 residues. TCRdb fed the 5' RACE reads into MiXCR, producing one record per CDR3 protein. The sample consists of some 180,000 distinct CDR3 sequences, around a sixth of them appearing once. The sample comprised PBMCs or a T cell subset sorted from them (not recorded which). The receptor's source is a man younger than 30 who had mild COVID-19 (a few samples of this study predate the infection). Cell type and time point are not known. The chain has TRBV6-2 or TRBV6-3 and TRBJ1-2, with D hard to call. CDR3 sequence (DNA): TGTGCCAGCAGTTACCTGCGAGGAGGCTACACCTTC. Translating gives CASSYLRGGYTF.